These 22 T cell receptor beta chains came from one sample sequenced in a study of blood T cell repertoires in COVID-19. TCRdb keeps only in-frame clones here, not all; method: immunoSEQ multiplex PCR. Of hundreds of thousands of clones in the sample, approximately 86% were seen once. Sequenced sample: peripheral blood. Receptors were obtained from a human donor in a cohort sampled during active COVID-19.

There are a few counts of this clone. V usage is TRBV19 and J usage is TRBJ2-2; TRBD2 might be the D (6 bases). Trimming took 6 bases from V and 3 from J, leaving 8 bases between them. The CDR3 consists of 13 residues. Germline V gene lookup returns CDR1 LNHDA and CDR2 SQIVND (reference sequence). CDR3 amino acids: CASRRGHTGELFF. The CDR3 DNA follows: TGTGCCAGTAGGCGGGGACACACCGGGGAGCTGTTTTTT.

This chain uses TRBV15 with TRBJ1-6, with TRBD1 matching 8 bases. The CDR3 runs 15 residues. The germline gives CDR1 LNHNV, CDR2 YYDKDF (reference sequence). V dropped 3 bases and J dropped 6; count of bases not matched to a gene: 4. CDR3 in DNA: TGTGCCACCAGCAGGGTGGGACAGGTTAATTCACCCCTCCACTTT. It translates to CATSRVGQVNSPLHF.

J is TRBJ2-7 and V is TRBV4-2; D is unclear. CDR3 length equals 17 residues. Germline V lookup: CDR1 LGHNA, CDR2 YNFKEQ. The germline V and J ends were trimmed by 4 bases and 3 bases, with 22 bases remaining between them. CDR3 loop: CASSPLPQANQGYEQYF. CDR3 coding DNA: TGTGCCAGCAGCCCCTTGCCTCAGGCAAACCAAGGCTACGAGCAGTACTTC.

The chain recombines TRBV3-1 (or the pseudogene TRBV3-2) with TRBJ1-2; no clear D gene. This CDR3 comprises 12 residues. Germline V gives CDR1 LGHDT, CDR2 YNNKEL (reference sequence). With 6 bases removed from V and 2 bases from J, the gap between germline ends came to 7 bases. The CDR3: CASRDINYGYTF. The CDR3 bases are TGTGCCAGCAGAGACATCAACTATGGCTACACCTTC.

The chain is built from TRBV30 and TRBJ1-5, with 7 bases aligning to TRBD1. The CDR3 is 14 residues long. Germline-derived CDR1 and CDR2 are GTSNPN and SVGIG (reference sequence). V gave up 5 bases and J gave up 2 bases; unmatched junction bases: 6. The CDR3 loop reads CAWGQGDGNQPQHF. CDR3 bases: TGTGCCTGGGGGCAGGGGGACGGCAATCAGCCCCAGCATTTT.

V gene TRBV6-6 combines with J gene TRBJ1-2; 8 nucleotides align to TRBD1. Trimming took 6 bases from V and 9 from J; bases not matched to a gene: 12. The CDR3 runs to 14 residues. Germline V CDR1 and CDR2: MNHNY, SVGAGI (reference sequence). As DNA, the CDR3 is TGTGCCAGCAGAACCACTACAGGGGGGATTAGCTACACCTTC. Encoded protein: CASRTTTGGISYTF.

This clone was found once. The chain has TRBV19 and TRBJ2-1; 8 nucleotides line up with TRBD2. Trimming cost V 4 bases and J 9 bases; bases outside gene matches: 17. Germline CDR1 reads LNHDA; CDR2 reads SQIVND (reference sequence). This CDR3 contains 17 residues. The CDR3 reads CASSTLLAGTNLGEQFF. The CDR3 nucleotides read TGTGCCAGTAGTACCCTTCTAGCGGGCACGAATCTGGGTGAGCAGTTCTTC. The entire variable domain, with the rest obtained from reference TRBV19 and TRBJ2-1, is as follows: DGGITQSPKYLFRKEGQNVTLSCEQNLNHDAMYWYRQDPGQGLRLIYYSQIVNDFQKGDIAEGYSVSREKKESFPLTVTSAQKNPTAFYLCASSTLLAGTNLGEQFFGPGTRLTVL.

This rearrangement joins TRBV7-2 to TRBJ1-4; D might be TRBD1 (6 bases). V shed 5 bases and J shed 10 bases, with 20 bases lying between them. This CDR3 is 15 amino acids long. Germline values: CDR1 SGHTA, CDR2 FQGNSA. The CDR3 DNA is TGTGCCAGCAGCACAAGCGGGACAAAGGTTGGAAAACTGTTTTTT. It yields the protein CASSTSGTKVGKLFF.

The chain is built from TRBV11-2 and TRBJ1-1, with D perhaps matching TRBD1 (6 bases). Between the trimmed V and J ends, which lost 10 bases and 5 bases, there was a span of 17 bases. The CDR3 spans 13 residues. Looked up from germline, CDR1 is SGHAT and CDR2 is FQNNGV. The chain's CDR3 is CATQVGGQTEAFF. CDR3 bases: TGTGCCACCCAAGTGGGGGGGCAGACTGAAGCTTTCTTT.

The chain recombines TRBV19 with TRBJ1-2; TRBD1 matches 7 bases. The CDR3 length is 16 residues. Germline lookup yields CDR1 LNHDA and CDR2 SQIVND (reference sequence). J lost 7 bases, V lost 5 bases, and 16 bases had no gene match. In nucleotides, the CDR3 is TGTGCCAGTAGTTCTACCCCTCCTCGACAGGGTGGTGGCTACACCTTC. This translates into CASSSTPPRQGGGYTF.

The V gene is TRBV9, the J gene TRBJ1-2; TRBD1 is a possible D gene (5 bases). Trimming stripped 3 bases from V and 0 bases from J, with 21 bases between. Germline CDR1 is SGDLS and CDR2 is YYNGEE. The CDR3 sequence is 18 residues long. This chain's CDR3 is CASSARSGGQPPNYGYTF. In nucleotides, the CDR3 is TGTGCCAGCAGCGCGCGCAGTGGTGGACAACCACCTAACTATGGCTACACCTTC. The full variable domain, with the rest looked up from reference TRBV9 and TRBJ1-2, is DSGVTQTPKHLITATGQRVTLRCSPRSGDLSVYWYQQSLDQGLQFLIQYYNGEERAKGNILERFSAQQFPDLHSELNLSSLELGDSALYFCASSARSGGQPPNYGYTFGSGTRLTVV.

This chain joins TRBV27 and TRBJ1-1; no reliable D call. The CDR3 contains 13 residues. The germline gives CDR1 MNHEY, CDR2 SMNVEV (reference sequence). The V end lost 0 bases, the J end lost 5 bases, and 7 bases lay between the germline ends. As DNA, the CDR3 is TGTGCCAGCAGTTTATCGCGGCTTACTGAAGCTTTCTTT. It translates to CASSLSRLTEAFF.

V and J are TRBV19 and TRBJ2-7; a weak D match, TRBD2 (6 bases). CDR3 length equals 14 residues. Trimming shortened V by 3 bases and J by 3 bases, and 12 bases separated the two germline ends. Germline V gives CDR1 LNHDA, CDR2 SQIVND (reference sequence). The CDR3 region is CASSIRGELYEQYF. The DNA of the CDR3 is TGTGCCAGTAGTATTCGCGGGGAGCTCTACGAGCAGTACTTC.

This clone has ten or more counts. V is TRBV5-4 and J is TRBJ1-2; D not certain. Looked up from germline, CDR1 is SGHNT and CDR2 is YYREEE (reference sequence). V was pared by 0 bases and J by 0 bases, with 12 bases between. The CDR3 length is 16 residues. CDR3 sequence: CASSLALVRANYGYTF. The CDR3 DNA follows: TGTGCCAGCAGCTTGGCGCTGGTGAGAGCTAACTATGGCTACACCTTC. The full variable domain, with the rest looked up from reference TRBV5-4 and TRBJ1-2, is ETGVTQSPTHLIKTRGQQVTLRCSSQSGHNTVSWYQQALGQGPQFIFQYYREEENGRGNFPPRFSGLQFPNYSSELNVNALELDDSALYLCASSLALVRANYGYTFGSGTRLTVV.

In this sample, this clone turned up once. Other nucleotide sequences in the sample specify the same CDR3. The V and J genes are TRBV5-1 and TRBJ2-5; tentative D call: TRBD1 (6 bases). The CDR3 totals 13 residues. The germline V gene has CDR1 SGHRS and CDR2 YFSETQ. The germline V and J ends were trimmed by 4 bases and 4 bases, with 11 bases remaining between them. The CDR3 loop is CASSATGTETQYF. For the CDR3, the DNA is TGCGCCAGCAGCGCGACAGGTACAGAGACCCAGTACTTC.

This clone was recorded only once. The chain combines TRBV2 with TRBJ1-1; D might be TRBD1 (6 bases). V shed 3 bases and J shed 1 base, with 12 bases lying between them. Germline loops: CDR1 SNHLY, CDR2 FYNNEI. The CDR3 sequence is 15 residues long. The CDR3 loop reads CASSEILGGNTEAFF. CDR3 sequence (DNA): TGTGCCAGCAGTGAGATTTTAGGGGGGAACACTGAAGCTTTCTTT.

V and J are TRBV18 and TRBJ1-2, with TRBD1 as a possible D gene (6 bases). The CDR3 extends over 14 amino acids. Trimming shortened V by 6 bases and J by 6 bases, and 17 bases separated the two germline ends. Looked up from germline, CDR1 is KGHSH and CDR2 is LQKENI. CDR3 nucleotides: TGTGCCAGCTCGCTTTCCGGGACAAGAGATGGCTACACCTTC. Its translation: CASSLSGTRDGYTF.

This rearrangement joins TRBV18 to TRBJ1-2; TRBD1 aligns across 8 bases. The CDR3 totals 13 residues. Germline V gene lookup returns CDR1 KGHSH and CDR2 LQKENI. The J segment lost 5 bases and the V segment lost 3 bases, leaving 2 bases of the junction unmatched. CDR3 nucleotide sequence: TGTGCCAGCTCACCGGACAGGGTTTATGGCTACACCTTC. Its protein is CASSPDRVYGYTF.

The chain links TRBV20-1 to TRBJ2-7, with TRBD1 matching over 9 bases. The CDR3 sequence is 13 residues long. From germline, CDR1 is DFQATT and CDR2 SNEGSKA (reference sequence). V shed 3 bases and J 5 bases; nucleotides not matched to a gene: 5. CDR3 residues: CSASETGGDEQYF. The CDR3 DNA follows: TGCAGTGCTAGTGAGACAGGGGGGGACGAGCAGTACTTC.

The chain is built from TRBV13 and TRBJ2-5; no clear D. CDR3 length: 12 amino acids. Germline-derived CDR1 and CDR2 are PRHDT and FYEKMQ (reference sequence). Trimming pared 7 bases from V and 5 bases from J, leaving 11 bases between. Here the CDR3 reads CASTLGGETQYF. CDR3 nucleotide sequence: TGTGCCAGCACCCTTGGTGGCGAGACCCAGTACTTC.

The chain is built from TRBV21-1 and TRBJ2-4; the DNA was not compared with TRBD1, the D call given in the table. TRBV21-1 is a recognized pseudogene. The CDR3 runs to 16 residues. In DNA form, the CDR3 reads TGTGCCAGCAGCAATGGGGGGGACAGGGTTGATGGCATTCAGTACTTC. Encoded protein: CASSNGGDRVDGIQYF.

This clone occurred a few times. The chain recombines TRBV21-1 with TRBJ2-7; whether TRBD1, the table's D call, matches the DNA was not checked. TRBV21-1 is assigned pseudogene status. The CDR3 runs 16 residues. The CDR3 is CASSPLGQGPPYEQYF. DNA for the CDR3: TGTGCCAGCAGCCCCCTCGGACAGGGACCACCCTACGAGCAGTACTTC.